The 21 T cell receptor beta chains in this list originate from one sample, sequenced in a study of blood T cell repertoires in COVID-19. The protocol was immunoSEQ multiplex PCR, while the TCRdb copy is restricted to in-frame clones and leaves out a portion. The table includes fewer than 350,000 clones, roughly 90% detected once. Input material: peripheral blood. All receptors derive from a woman in her 30s with COVID-19, enrolled during active disease.

This chain links TRBV29-1 with TRBJ2-1; a possible D gene is TRBD2 (7 bases). The V gene lost 0 bases and the J gene lost 4 bases, with 16 bases spanning the gap. The CDR3 extends over 16 amino acids. The germline gives CDR1 SQVTM, CDR2 ANQGSEA. CDR3 protein: CSVEDARGALYNEQFF. The CDR3 DNA is TGCAGCGTTGAAGATGCCCGGGGGGCCCTATACAATGAGCAGTTCTTC.

The rearrangement links TRBV3-1 (or the pseudogene TRBV3-2) to TRBJ2-5; perhaps TRBD2 as D (6 bases). V was shortened by 8 bases and J by 2 bases, with 12 bases between the two germline ends. The CDR3 is 13 residues long. Germline V CDR1 and CDR2: LGHDT, YNNKEL (reference sequence). The CDR3 nucleotides read TGTGCCAGCCAGGAGGGCAGGCAAGAGACCCAGTACTTC. This translates into CASQEGRQETQYF.

The chain couples TRBV2 to TRBJ2-1; unclear D gene. The CDR3 totals 15 residues. Germline loops: CDR1 SNHLY, CDR2 FYNNEI. The V gene lost 5 bases and the J gene lost 0 bases, with 11 bases spanning the gap. The CDR3 DNA reads TGTGCCAGCAGTTTGGAATCGGGCTCCTACAATGAGCAGTTCTTC. Its translation: CASSLESGSYNEQFF.

The rearrangement links TRBV6-1 to TRBJ1-2, with 7 nucleotides matching TRBD1. The J segment lost 5 bases and the V segment lost 0 bases, leaving 3 bases of the junction unmatched. The CDR3 spans 14 residues. Per the germline V gene, CDR1 is MNHNS and CDR2 is SASEGT. In DNA, the CDR3 is TGTGCCAGCAGTGAAGCCTGGGACAGTTATGGCTACACCTTC. This gives the protein CASSEAWDSYGYTF.

This clone was recorded once. V is TRBV19 and J is TRBJ1-1; a possible D gene is TRBD1 (6 bases). The V gene's germline CDR1 is LNHDA and CDR2 SQIVND (reference sequence). The CDR3 is 15 residues long. The V gene lost 7 bases and the J gene lost 1 base, with 16 bases spanning the gap. The CDR3 loop reads CASKLAGGRNTEAFF. Here the CDR3 DNA reads TGTGCCAGTAAACTCGCGGGGGGGCGGAACACTGAAGCTTTCTTT. Together with reference TRBV19 and TRBJ1-1, the CDR3 gives the full variable domain: DGGITQSPKYLFRKEGQNVTLSCEQNLNHDAMYWYRQDPGQGLRLIYYSQIVNDFQKGDIAEGYSVSREKKESFPLTVTSAQKNPTAFYLCASKLAGGRNTEAFFGQGTRLTVV.

CDR3 in DNA: TGTGCCAGTAGTACCGAGCGGGGGGGGTACAATGAGCAGTTCTTC. Amino acid sequence: CASSTERGGYNEQFF. The genes are TRBV19 and TRBJ2-1; 10 nucleotides align to TRBD2. CDR1 is LNHDA, CDR2 SQIVND, per germline (reference sequence). The V segment lost 4 bases and the J segment 4 bases; nucleotides outside the gene matches: 4. This CDR3 region has 15 residues.

The chain has TRBV7-6 and TRBJ2-7; TRBD1 matches 9 bases. Germline assignment: CDR1 SGHVS and CDR2 FNYEAQ. Trimming took 4 bases from V and 6 from J; bases not matched to a gene: 7. The length of the CDR3 is 14 residues. Here the CDR3 reads CASSWGQGGSEQYF. DNA of the CDR3: TGTGCCAGCAGCTGGGGACAGGGCGGGAGCGAGCAGTACTTC.

The rearrangement uses TRBV2 and TRBJ1-1; possible D gene TRBD1, 5 bases. The CDR3 covers 15 residues. Germline CDR1 SNHLY, CDR2 FYNNEI. The V end was cut by 4 bases, the J end by 3 bases, with 15 bases between. The CDR3 reads CASSVQELIYTEAFF. The CDR3 DNA is TGTGCCAGCAGTGTACAGGAATTAATATACACTGAAGCTTTCTTT.

The genes are TRBV12-5 and TRBJ1-4; possible D gene TRBD1, 6 bases. The CDR3 is made up of 16 amino acids. Trimming took 6 bases from V and 0 from J, leaving 14 bases between them. Germline V gene sequence: CDR1 LGHNT, CDR2 FRNRAP. CDR3: CASGSGRGPTNEKLFF. CDR3 coding DNA: TGTGCTAGTGGGTCCGGCAGGGGTCCAACTAATGAAAAACTGTTTTTT.

J is TRBJ2-5 and V is TRBV3-1 (or the pseudogene TRBV3-2); tentatively, D is TRBD2 (7 bases). Germline V CDR1 and CDR2: LGHDT, YNNKEL (reference sequence). The CDR3 is made up of 12 amino acids. V lost 6 bases, J lost 5 bases, and 10 bases lay in between. CDR3 loop: CASRGGAETQYF. The CDR3, as DNA: TGTGCCAGCAGGGGGGGGGCGGAGACCCAGTACTTC.

The chain has TRBV19 and TRBJ2-1; 12 bases line up with TRBD1. The trim removed 5 bases at V and 9 bases at J, leaving 14 bases unmatched. Looked up from germline, CDR1 is LNHDA and CDR2 is SQIVND (reference sequence). This CDR3 has 17 residues. This chain's CDR3 is CASSSHPGTGGRSEQFF. DNA of the CDR3: TGTGCCAGTAGTTCTCACCCCGGGACAGGGGGCCGGAGTGAGCAGTTCTTC.

The chain carries TRBV27 and TRBJ1-2; 7 bases match TRBD1. J lost 4 bases, V lost 2 bases, and 4 bases had no gene match. The CDR3 extends over 14 amino acids. CDR1 MNHEY and CDR2 SMNVEV come from the germline V gene (reference sequence). CDR3 nucleotides: TGTGCCAGCAGTTTAAGGGGGCTCGGCTATGGCTACACCTTC. This sequence encodes CASSLRGLGYGYTF.

The chain carries TRBV24-1 and TRBJ1-1, with 7 nucleotides matching TRBD1. V lost 4 bases, J lost 3 bases, and 4 bases stayed unmatched. CDR1 KGHDR and CDR2 SFDVKD come from the germline V gene. The CDR3 is 14 amino acids. The DNA for the CDR3 is TGTGCCACCAGTGACAACAGGGGAGACACTGAAGCTTTCTTT. It specifies CATSDNRGDTEAFF.

This clone was counted once. The rearrangement joins TRBV6-5 to TRBJ2-7; D remains unclear. The CDR3 runs 14 residues. Per germline, CDR1 MNHEY and CDR2 SVGAGI. Trimming left V 2 bases short and J 0 bases short, with 8 bases between. This CDR3 is CASSYSLSSYEQYF. CDR3 nucleotide sequence: TGTGCCAGCAGTTACAGTTTGAGCTCCTACGAGCAGTACTTC.

This clone was found once. This rearrangement joins TRBV5-5 to TRBJ1-2, with 8 bases matching TRBD1. J gave up 4 bases and V 2 bases, and 7 bases lay outside the gene matches. The CDR3 length is 15 residues. Germline assignment: CDR1 SGHKS and CDR2 YYEKEE (reference sequence). CDR3: CASSLGQGWGYGYTF. CDR3 nucleotides: TGTGCCAGCAGCTTAGGACAGGGATGGGGCTATGGCTACACCTTC.

Worth noting for this clone: Other DNA sequences in this sample translate to the same CDR3. The V call is TRBV6-5, the J call TRBJ1-1; D gene ambiguous. V was trimmed by 6 bases and J by 1 base, leaving 3 bases between them. CDR3 length: 11 amino acids. The V gene's germline CDR1 is MNHEY and CDR2 SVGAGI. This chain's CDR3 is CASRRNTEAFF. The CDR3 DNA sequence: TGTGCCAGCAGGAGGAACACTGAAGCTTTCTTT.

The chain has TRBV19 and TRBJ1-5; D may be TRBD1 (6 bases). The V end was cut by 5 bases, the J end by 0 bases, with 14 bases between. The CDR3 length is 16 residues. In germline, CDR1 is LNHDA, CDR2 SQIVND (reference sequence). This chain's CDR3 is CASSWTALYSNQPQHF. The CDR3, as DNA: TGTGCCAGTAGTTGGACAGCGCTTTATAGCAATCAGCCCCAGCATTTT.

This clone was detected once. The chain couples TRBV5-4 to TRBJ2-5, with a weak D call TRBD1 (6 bases). The V end was cut by 4 bases, the J end by 4 bases, with 14 bases between. The germline CDR1 and CDR2 sequences are SGHNT and YYREEE (reference sequence). The CDR3 length is 14 residues. CDR3 DNA sequence: TGTGCCAGCAGCCCCAGGGAAGGGGGAGAGACCCAGTACTTC. Protein product: CASSPREGGETQYF.

This chain uses TRBV28 with TRBJ2-4; D may be TRBD1 (5 bases). Germline V CDR1 and CDR2: MDHEN, SYDVKM. This CDR3 is 16 amino acids long. Trimming stripped 4 bases from V and 0 bases from J, with 13 bases between. The CDR3 spells CASSSETELAKNIQYF. In nucleotides, the CDR3 is TGTGCCAGCAGTTCGGAGACAGAACTAGCCAAAAACATTCAGTACTTC.

The rearrangement joins TRBV18 to TRBJ1-5, with D perhaps matching TRBD1 (6 bases). The CDR3 consists of 16 residues. V was trimmed by 3 bases and J by 9 bases, leaving 21 bases between them. Germline CDR1 is KGHSH and CDR2 is LQKENI. CDR3 DNA sequence: TGTGCCAGCTCACCCTCCTCGGTAGGGGGGGAGCTGCCCCAGCATTTT. It specifies CASSPSSVGGELPQHF.

The V call is TRBV4-1, the J call TRBJ2-1; 11 nucleotides line up with TRBD2. Looked up from germline, CDR1 is MGHRA and CDR2 is YSYEKL. The CDR3 spans 18 residues. J was trimmed by 9 bases and V by 0 bases; bases with no gene match: 13. CDR3 nucleotides: TGCGCCAGCAGCCAAGACCCTATCCTACTAGCGGGGGTACGTGAGCAGTTCTTC. It encodes CASSQDPILLAGVREQFF.